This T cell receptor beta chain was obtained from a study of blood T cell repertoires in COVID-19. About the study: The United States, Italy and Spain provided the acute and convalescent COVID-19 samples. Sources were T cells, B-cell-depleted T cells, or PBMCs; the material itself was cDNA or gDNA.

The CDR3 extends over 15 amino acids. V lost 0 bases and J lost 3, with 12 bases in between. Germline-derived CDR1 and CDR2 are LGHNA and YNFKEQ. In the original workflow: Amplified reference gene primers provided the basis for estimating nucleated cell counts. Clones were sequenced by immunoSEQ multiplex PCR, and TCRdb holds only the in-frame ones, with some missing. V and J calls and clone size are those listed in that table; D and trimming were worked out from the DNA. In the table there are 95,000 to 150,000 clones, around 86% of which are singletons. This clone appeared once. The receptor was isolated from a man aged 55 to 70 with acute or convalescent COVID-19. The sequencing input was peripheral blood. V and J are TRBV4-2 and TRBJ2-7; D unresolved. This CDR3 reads CASSQDESAYYEQYF. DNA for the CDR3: TGTGCCAGCAGCCAAGATGAGAGCGCCTACTACGAGCAGTACTTC.